This T cell receptor (beta chain) was sequenced during a study of shared clonotypes between healthy human individuals. Study information: The cohort comprised a couple of women and a few men. Their ages spanned 18 to 49 years.

Germline loops: CDR1 MGHRA, CDR2 YSYEKL. This CDR3 has 14 amino acids. V was trimmed by 1 base and J by 7 bases, leaving 11 bases between them. Terminally differentiated effector memory CD45RA+ cells were excluded from the naive CD8 cells, which were CD45RO-negative and positively selected for CCR7. Findings and caveats of the study: Limitation of the genetic and exposure-history diversity represented came from the few donors. Sequencing depth was expected to affect clonotype sharing among donors.

A word on this clone: What it binds is unknown.

This was a deep-level run. Profiling relied on immunoSEQ multiplex PCR, and the TCRdb table lists in-frame clones only, not all of them. Of over 750,000 clones in the sample, approximately 97% were seen once. Sequenced material: naive CD8+ T cells sorted from blood. This receptor was taken from a man younger than 45 in good health. The chain couples TRBV4-1 to TRBJ2-1; D unresolved. CDR3 amino acids: CASSQGGLSNEQFF. In DNA form, the CDR3 reads TGCGCCAGCAGCCAAGGGGGATTGAGTAATGAGCAGTTCTTC.